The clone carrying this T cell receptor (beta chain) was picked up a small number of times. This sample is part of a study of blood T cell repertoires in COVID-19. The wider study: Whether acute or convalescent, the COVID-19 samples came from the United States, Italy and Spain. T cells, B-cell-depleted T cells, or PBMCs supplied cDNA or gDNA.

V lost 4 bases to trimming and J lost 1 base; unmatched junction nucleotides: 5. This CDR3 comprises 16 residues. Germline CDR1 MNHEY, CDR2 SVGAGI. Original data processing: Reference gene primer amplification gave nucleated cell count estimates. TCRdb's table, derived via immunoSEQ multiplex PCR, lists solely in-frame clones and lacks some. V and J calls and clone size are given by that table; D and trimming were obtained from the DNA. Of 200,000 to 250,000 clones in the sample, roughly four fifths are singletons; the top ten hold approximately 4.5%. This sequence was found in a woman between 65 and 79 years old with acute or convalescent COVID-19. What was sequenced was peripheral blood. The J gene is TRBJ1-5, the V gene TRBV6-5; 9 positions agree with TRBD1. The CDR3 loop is CASSLGQGKSNQPQHF. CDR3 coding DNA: TGTGCCAGCAGTTTAGGACAGGGGAAGAGCAATCAGCCCCAGCATTTT.